The T cell receptor (beta chain) under discussion was sequenced for a study of radiation and T cells in renal cell carcinoma. Time point denoted: blood 4 weeks post-SBRT, at nephrectomy. Treatment denoted: 15 Gy SBRT to primary tumor, nephrectomy 4 weeks later. Serial blood draws occurred at baseline and 2 and 4 weeks post-SBRT. The CDR3 extends over 13 amino acids. With 3 bases clipped from V and 6 bases from J, the junction kept 4 bases outside the gene matches. The V gene's germline CDR1 is SGHTA and CDR2 FQGNSA. Sequencing used immunoSEQ multiplex PCR; TCRdb keeps in-frame clones, though not all of them. The table has around 100,000 clones, roughly 82% seen once. Study results and limitations: In blood, top tumor clones expanded by 2 weeks, shrinking by 4.

On this clone itself: Antigen specificity is unknown.

The chain couples TRBV7-2 to TRBJ1-2; TRBD1 matches at 7 bases. The TCR was taken from a man in his 60s with renal cell carcinoma. Material: blood, obtained from a patient whose treatment included radiotherapy and nephrectomy. The CDR3 DNA is TGTGCCAGCAGCTTCGGCGGACAGGATGGCTACACCTTC. Its protein is CASSFGGQDGYTF.